This TCR beta chain is drawn from a study of blood T cell repertoires in COVID-19. Trimming shortened V by 1 base and J by 2 bases, and 11 bases separated the two germline ends. Per germline, CDR1 SGHAT and CDR2 FQNNGV. CDR3 length equals 15 residues. Sequencing was performed with immunoSEQ multiplex PCR; in TCRdb, only in-frame clones are kept and a portion is missing. The data contain some 260,000 clones, 84% of them singletons. The receptor's source is a man in his thirties or forties with acute COVID-19. The source material was PBMCs or T cells enriched from blood (not recorded which). The gene calls are TRBV11-2 and TRBJ1-1; D uncertain. The CDR3 sequence: CASSLVSAQNTEAFF. For the CDR3, the DNA is TGTGCCAGCAGCTTAGTGTCCGCACAAAACACTGAAGCTTTCTTT.